This T cell receptor beta chain was documented in a study of shared clonotypes between healthy human individuals. The study's findings and limits: Non-shared clonotypes had lower generation probabilities than those shared by all four donors.

TCRdb's table, derived via immunoSEQ multiplex PCR, lists solely in-frame clones and lacks some. The sample shows about 2.4 million clones, approximately 93% of them seen only once. CD4+ cells yielded CD45RA+ naive and CD45RA-negative memory subsets. This CDR3 is 14 amino acids long. Germline CDR1 and CDR2: SGDLS and YYNGEE. V lost 4 bases to trimming and J lost 9 bases; unmatched junction nucleotides: 6. To note about this clone: Its antigen is unknown.

The chain couples TRBV9 to TRBJ2-1, with TRBD1 matching over 11 bases. The clonotype was recovered from a man aged 18 to 29 in good health. Some clones in this sample may be carry-over from other donors' samples. Specimen: naive CD4+ T cells from PBMCs. The subset denotes: CD45RA+ positively selected. CDR3 sequence: CASSPPGQGAEQFF. The CDR3 nucleotides are TGTGCCAGCAGCCCCCCAGGACAGGGGGCTGAGCAGTTCTTC.